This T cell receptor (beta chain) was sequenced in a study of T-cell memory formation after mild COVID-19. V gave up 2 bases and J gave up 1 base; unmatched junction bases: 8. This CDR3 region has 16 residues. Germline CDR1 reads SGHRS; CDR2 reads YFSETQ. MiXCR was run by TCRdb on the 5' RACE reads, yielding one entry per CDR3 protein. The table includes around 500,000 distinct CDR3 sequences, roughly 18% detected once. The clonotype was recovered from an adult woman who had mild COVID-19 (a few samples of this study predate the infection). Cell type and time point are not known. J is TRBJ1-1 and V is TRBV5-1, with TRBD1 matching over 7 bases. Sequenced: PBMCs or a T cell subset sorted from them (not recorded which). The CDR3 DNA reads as TGCGCCAGCAGCTTATCCCCGGGACAGAAGAACACTGAAGCTTTCTTT. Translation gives CASSLSPGQKNTEAFF.